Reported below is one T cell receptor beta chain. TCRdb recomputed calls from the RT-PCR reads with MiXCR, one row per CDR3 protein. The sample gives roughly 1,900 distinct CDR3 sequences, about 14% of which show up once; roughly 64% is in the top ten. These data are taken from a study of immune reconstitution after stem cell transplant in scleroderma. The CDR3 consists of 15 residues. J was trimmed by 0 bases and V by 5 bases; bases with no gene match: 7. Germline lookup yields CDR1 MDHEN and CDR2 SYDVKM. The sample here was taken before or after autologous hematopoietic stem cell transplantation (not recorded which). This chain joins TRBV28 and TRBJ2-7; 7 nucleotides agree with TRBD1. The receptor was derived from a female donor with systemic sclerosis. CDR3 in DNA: TGTGCCAGCAGTACTAAAAGGGACAGCTCCTACGAGCAGTACTTC. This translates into CASSTKRDSSYEQYF.